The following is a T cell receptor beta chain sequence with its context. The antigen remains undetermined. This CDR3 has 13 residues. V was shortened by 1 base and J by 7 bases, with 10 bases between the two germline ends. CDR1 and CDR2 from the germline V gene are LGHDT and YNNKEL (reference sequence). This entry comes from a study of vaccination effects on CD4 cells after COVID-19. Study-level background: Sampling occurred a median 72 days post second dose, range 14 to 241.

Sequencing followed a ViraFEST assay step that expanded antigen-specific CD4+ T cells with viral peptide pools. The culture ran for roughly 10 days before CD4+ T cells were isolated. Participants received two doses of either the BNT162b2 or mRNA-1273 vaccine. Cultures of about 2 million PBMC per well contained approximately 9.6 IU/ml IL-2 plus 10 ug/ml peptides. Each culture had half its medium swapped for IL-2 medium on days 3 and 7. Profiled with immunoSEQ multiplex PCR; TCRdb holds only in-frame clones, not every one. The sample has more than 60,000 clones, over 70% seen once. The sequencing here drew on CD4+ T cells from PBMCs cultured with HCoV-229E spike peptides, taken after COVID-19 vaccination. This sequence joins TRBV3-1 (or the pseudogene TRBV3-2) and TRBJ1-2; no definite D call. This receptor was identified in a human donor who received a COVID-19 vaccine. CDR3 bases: TGTGCCAGCAGCCAAGGGGGTTTGAGTGGCTACACCTTC. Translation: CASSQGGLSGYTF.